This TCR beta chain was obtained from a study of blood T cell repertoires in COVID-19. Study-wide context: The samples span acute and convalescent COVID-19 from the United States, Italy and Spain. PBMCs, B-cell-depleted T cells, or T cells provided the cDNA or gDNA that made up the material.

This CDR3 is 15 amino acids long. V was clipped by 0 bases and J by 7 bases, with 10 bases between them. Germline-derived CDR1 and CDR2 are MNHEY and SMNVEV (reference sequence). In the authors' workflow: From reference gene primer amplification, estimates of nucleated cell counts were derived. The method was immunoSEQ multiplex PCR; TCRdb's version includes in-frame clones alone and lacks a portion of them. The V and J calls and the clone size are those of that table, but D and trimming were determined from the DNA. This table holds approximately 150,000 clones, 86% found once. The sequencing input was peripheral blood. The clonotype originates from a woman in her 70s with acute or convalescent COVID-19. The chain is built from TRBV27 and TRBJ1-6, with a possible D match to TRBD1 (5 bases). The CDR3 sequence: CASSLSWGGNSPLHF. The DNA for the CDR3 is TGTGCCAGCAGTTTATCATGGGGGGGGAATTCACCCCTCCACTTT.